A selection of T cell receptor beta chains follows, all from one sample in a study of blood T cell repertoires in COVID-19. Here immunoSEQ multiplex PCR was the method, and the copy in TCRdb shows in-frame clones only, minus some. This sample yields 95,000 or so clones, of which more than 80% are seen a single time; 4% to 6% belongs to the top ten. Material: peripheral blood. The source of these receptors is an elderly man with COVID-19, enrolled during active disease. Each CDR3 is given with its conserved first and last residue. Each record gives: CDR3 protein, V gene, J gene, CDR3 length.

CASSSIGVNEQFF,TRBV19,TRBJ2-1,13
CASSLGATGNTIYF,TRBV5-1,TRBJ1-3,14
CASSYWEGRTYGYTF,TRBV6-5,TRBJ1-2,15
CASSSRTGPQPQHF,TRBV6-5,TRBJ1-5,14
CASSERGVGTDTQYF,TRBV2,TRBJ2-3,15
CASSSSGQGASYEQYF,TRBV11-3,TRBJ2-7,16
CASSSGGRGFIDEQFF,TRBV7-2,TRBJ2-1,16
CASSPDRLVPGELFF,TRBV4-3,TRBJ2-2,15
CASSITPTGGDSPLHF,TRBV5-4,TRBJ1-6,16
CASSRETGVAYGYTF,TRBV19,TRBJ1-2,15
CASSEYGASRAQYF,TRBV25-1,TRBJ2-7,14
CASTLRGGQGNLGNQPQHF,TRBV28,TRBJ1-5,19
CASSPTAGNTIYF,TRBV4-3,TRBJ1-3,13
CASSLGGALPETQYF,TRBV7-3,TRBJ2-5,15
CASKRRDNQPQHF,TRBV28,TRBJ1-5,13
CASSQELAGVGEQYF,TRBV4-1,TRBJ2-7,15
CASSYGGVPYNEQFF,TRBV6-2/TRBV6-3,TRBJ2-1,15
CASRTDRAPNQPQHF,TRBV28,TRBJ1-5,15
CATSRGTGNLYGYTF,TRBV15,TRBJ1-2,15
CATSRLTSRRDQPQHF,TRBV15,TRBJ1-5,16
CASSPLGPMYEQYF,TRBV27,TRBJ2-7,14
CASSWAGGPPDTQYF,TRBV2,TRBJ2-3,15
CASTGTSGDSNTGELFF,TRBV10-1,TRBJ2-2,17
CAGGTGVDYGYTF,TRBV30,TRBJ1-2,13
CASSWVGQGVNEQFF,TRBV6-2/TRBV6-3,TRBJ2-1,15
CASSQDASSGNTIYF,TRBV4-3,TRBJ1-3,15
CATSDRGNREVAFF,TRBV24-1,TRBJ1-1,14
CASSPVADTQYF,TRBV6-5,TRBJ2-3,12
CASTPDRDNTEAFF,TRBV10-2,TRBJ1-1,14
CASTWGTGDGYTF,TRBV13,TRBJ1-2,13
CASSDAAGGPQETQYF,TRBV2,TRBJ2-5,16
CASSTESSYNSPLHF,TRBV6-5,TRBJ1-6,15
CASSYFQRTDYGYTF,TRBV6-5,TRBJ1-2,15
CASSVGLATDTQYF,TRBV9,TRBJ2-3,14
CASSNRDSLYQPQHF,TRBV19,TRBJ1-5,15
CASSLLGPFQRTGRKAFF,TRBV7-2,TRBJ1-1,18
CASSLRGAGDTEAFF,TRBV6-2/TRBV6-3,TRBJ1-1,15
CASSLGQDNYGYTF,TRBV5-1,TRBJ1-2,14
CASSRTSGRVGTDTQYF,TRBV3-1/TRBV3-2,TRBJ2-3,17
CASSPGTANQPQHF,TRBV5-1,TRBJ1-5,14